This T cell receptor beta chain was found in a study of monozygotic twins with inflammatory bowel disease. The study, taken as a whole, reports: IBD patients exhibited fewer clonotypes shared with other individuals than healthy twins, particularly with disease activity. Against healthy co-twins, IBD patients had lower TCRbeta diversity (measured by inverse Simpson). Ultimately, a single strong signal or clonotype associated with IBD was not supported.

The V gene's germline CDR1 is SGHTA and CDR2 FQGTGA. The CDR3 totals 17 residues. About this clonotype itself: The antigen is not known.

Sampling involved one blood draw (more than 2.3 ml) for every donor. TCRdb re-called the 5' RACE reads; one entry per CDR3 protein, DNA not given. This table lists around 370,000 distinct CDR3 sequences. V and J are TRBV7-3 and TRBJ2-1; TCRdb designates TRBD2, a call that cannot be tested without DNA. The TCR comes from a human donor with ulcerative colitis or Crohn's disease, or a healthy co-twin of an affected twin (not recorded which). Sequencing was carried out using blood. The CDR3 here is CASSPRGDMNSYNEQFF.